This T cell receptor (beta chain) stems from a study of long-term antiretroviral therapy in people with HIV. Comment on this clone: What it recognizes is unknown.

Assay version v3.0 of immunoSEQ was used, and it was run at survey level. TCRdb's copy holds only in-frame clones and misses some; the assay was immunoSEQ multiplex PCR. The data show tens of thousands of clones, with over 75% seen just once and 5.5% to 6% held by the top ten. V was trimmed by 3 bases and J by 11 bases, leaving 14 bases between them. This CDR3 contains 14 residues. The germline CDR1 and CDR2 sequences are KGHSH and LQKENI. General observations from the study: Subsequent to ART, diversity was augmented yet persisted below that of transplant donor controls. Clonal populations expanded prior to ART predominated within the repertoire at all time points.

Each sample contained roughly 0.95-11 million cryopreserved PBMC, thawed before DNA extraction. This sample comprised unsorted PBMCs, obtained 1.1 years before starting antiretroviral therapy. The clonotype was recovered from a woman aged 25 to 39 with HIV. The chain employs TRBV18 and TRBJ2-6, with D unresolved. The CDR3 region is CASSPLSILDVLTF. The DNA for the CDR3 is TGTGCCAGCTCACCGTTAAGTATCCTGGACGTCCTGACTTTC.